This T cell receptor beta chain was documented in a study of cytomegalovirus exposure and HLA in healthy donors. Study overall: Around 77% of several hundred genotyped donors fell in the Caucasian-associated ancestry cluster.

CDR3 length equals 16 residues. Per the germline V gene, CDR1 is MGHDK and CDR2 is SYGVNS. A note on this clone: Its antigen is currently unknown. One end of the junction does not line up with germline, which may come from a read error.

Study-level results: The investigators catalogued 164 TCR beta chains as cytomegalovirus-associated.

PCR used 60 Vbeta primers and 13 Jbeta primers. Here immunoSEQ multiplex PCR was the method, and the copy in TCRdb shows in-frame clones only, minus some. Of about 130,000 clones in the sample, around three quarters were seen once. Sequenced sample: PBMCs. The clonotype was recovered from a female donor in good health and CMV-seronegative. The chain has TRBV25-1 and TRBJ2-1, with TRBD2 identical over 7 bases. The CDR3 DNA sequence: TGTGCCAGCAGTGACGGGCTAGCGGACTCCTACAATGAGCAGCTCTTC. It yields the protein CASSDGLADSYNEQLF.